This TCR beta chain was observed in a study of Ad26.COV2.S vaccination and SARS-CoV-2 variants. The overall study: Ad26.COV2.S shots went into the muscle once or twice, 56 days apart. Whole-study findings and limits: Considerable breadth of spike-specific CD8+ and CD4+ T cell responses has reportedly been documented following vaccination. Analyses of TCR breadth and depth may have underestimated total T cell responses.

About this clone itself: Antigen unknown.

TCRdb's table, derived via immunoSEQ multiplex PCR, lists solely in-frame clones and lacks some. The sample lists more than 400,000 clones; about 90% were seen once. The germline CDR1 and CDR2 sequences are SGDLS and YYNGEE. With 4 bases clipped from V and 2 bases from J, the junction kept 6 bases outside the gene matches. This CDR3 contains 15 residues. Treatment in this sample: approximately 18 received Ad26.COV2.S at low or high dose, single or two shots; 5 received placebo; per-sample allocation not given. Collection of the samples took place on day 63 after the first injection of vaccine or placebo. Within Boston, the person who donated was an adult of 18-55 years.

The chain combines TRBV9 with TRBJ1-2; TRBD1 agrees at 9 bases. The sample was peripheral blood, taken in a trial of Ad26.COV2.S vaccine versus placebo. This clonotype originated in a person aged 18-60 years who received the Ad26.COV2.S COVID-19 vaccine or a placebo. CDR3 coding DNA: TGTGCCAGCAGCCCTCGACAGGGGGGAAACTATGGCTACACCTTC. It is translated as CASSPRQGGNYGYTF.